This T cell receptor beta chain was retrieved from a study of cytomegalovirus exposure and HLA in healthy donors. Study details: A prior study identified just under 120 million unique TCR beta sequences from about 200 million T cells. Study-wide points: It has been reported that TCR beta sequences accurately predicted the HLA-A and HLA-B alleles of most subjects. Sequencing depth across donors, presence/absence analyses assumed, was roughly uniform. There was a cluster of highly shared sequence variants that was likely a sequencing artifact.

The table lists this clone with a few counts. Its target is unknown. It was with 60 Vbeta and 13 Jbeta primers that the PCR ran. Some clones are missing from TCRdb's copy, which holds only in-frame ones; the method was immunoSEQ multiplex PCR. The sample shows roughly 200,000 clones, over 65% of them seen only once. The CDR3 runs 15 residues. The V end was cut by 4 bases, the J end by 6 bases, with 18 bases between. Germline CDR1 reads SGHRS; CDR2 reads YFSETQ. This sequence originates from a woman aged 55-75 years in good health and CMV-seropositive. Sequenced input: PBMCs. The chain recombines TRBV5-1 with TRBJ2-3; perhaps TRBD1 as D (7 bases). The CDR3 DNA reads TGCGCCAGCAGCCCCCTCCAGGGGGGAGCGGATACGCAGTATTTT. Translated, it gives CASSPLQGGADTQYF.